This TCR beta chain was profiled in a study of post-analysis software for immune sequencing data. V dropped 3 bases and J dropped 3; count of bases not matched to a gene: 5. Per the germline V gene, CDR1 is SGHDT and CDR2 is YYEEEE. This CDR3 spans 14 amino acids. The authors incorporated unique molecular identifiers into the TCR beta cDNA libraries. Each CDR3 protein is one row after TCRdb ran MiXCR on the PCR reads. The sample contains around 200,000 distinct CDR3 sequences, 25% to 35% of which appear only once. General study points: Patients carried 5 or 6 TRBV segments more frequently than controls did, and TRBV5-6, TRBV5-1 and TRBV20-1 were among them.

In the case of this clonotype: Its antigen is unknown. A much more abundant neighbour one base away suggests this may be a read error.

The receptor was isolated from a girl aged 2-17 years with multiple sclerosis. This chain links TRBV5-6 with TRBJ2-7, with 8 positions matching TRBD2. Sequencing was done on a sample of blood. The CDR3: CASSSGLGNYEQYF. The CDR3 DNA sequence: TGTGCCAGCAGCTCGGGACTAGGAAACTACGAGCAGTACTTC. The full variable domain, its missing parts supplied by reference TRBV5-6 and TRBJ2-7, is DAGVTQSPTHLIKTRGQQVTLRCSPKSGHDTVSWYQQALGQGPQFIFQYYEEEERQRGNFPDRFSGHQFPNYSSELNVNALLLGDSALYLCASSSGLGNYEQYFGPGTRLTVT.